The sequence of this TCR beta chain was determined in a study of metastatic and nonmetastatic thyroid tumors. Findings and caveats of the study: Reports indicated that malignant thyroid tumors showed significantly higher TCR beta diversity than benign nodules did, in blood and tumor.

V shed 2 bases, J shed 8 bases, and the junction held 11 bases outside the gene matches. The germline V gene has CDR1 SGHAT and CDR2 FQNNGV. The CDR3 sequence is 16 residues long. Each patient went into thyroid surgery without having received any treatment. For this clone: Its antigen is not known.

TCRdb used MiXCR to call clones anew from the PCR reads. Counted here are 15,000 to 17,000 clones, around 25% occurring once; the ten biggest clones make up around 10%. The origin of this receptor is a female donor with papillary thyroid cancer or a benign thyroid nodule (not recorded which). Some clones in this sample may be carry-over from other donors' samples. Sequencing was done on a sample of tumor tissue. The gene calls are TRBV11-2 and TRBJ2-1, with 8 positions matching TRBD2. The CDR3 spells CASSLQGTRGGYEQFF. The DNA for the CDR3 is TGTGCCAGCAGCTTACAAGGGACTAGAGGCGGCTATGAGCAGTTCTTC.